This T cell receptor (beta chain) was sequenced for a study of OX40 agonist ivuxolimab in advanced cancers. Study-wide background: Dose-escalation cases comprised hepatocellular carcinoma, melanoma, renal cell or head and neck cancer. Under the entry rules, prior anti-PD-1, anti-PD-L1 or anti-CTLA-4 therapy was allowed, and approximately 40% had some.

Autoimmune disease history or systemic immunosuppression meant exclusion. Patients had blood sampled at baseline and again on cycle 4 day 1 and cycle 7 day 1. The CDR3 is 17 residues long. Trimming at V came to 0 bases and at J to 3 bases, leaving 12 bases not matched to a gene. The germline CDR1 and CDR2 sequences are SGDLS and YYNGEE. Profiling relied on immunoSEQ multiplex PCR, and the TCRdb table lists in-frame clones only, not all of them. The repertoire holds some 35,000 clones, 85% seen once, with less than 40% in the top ten. The TCR originated in an adult with an advanced solid tumor such as melanoma, head and neck, liver or kidney cancer. The chain employs TRBV9 and TRBJ2-7; 7 bases match TRBD2. The source material was CD4+ or CD8+ T cells sorted from blood, sampled in a trial of the OX40 agonist ivuxolimab. In DNA form, the CDR3 reads TGTGCCAGCAGCGTAGCTGGATCGGCTAGCGGAATCTACGAGCAGTACTTC. Amino acid sequence: CASSVAGSASGIYEQYF.